The present T cell receptor (beta chain) was sequenced within a study of T cell repertoires in cytomegalovirus infection. Germline CDR1 reads SGHVS; CDR2 reads FQNEAQ. This CDR3 has 16 amino acids. With 1 base clipped from V and 8 bases from J, the junction kept 9 bases outside the gene matches. TCRdb recomputed calls from the reads with MiXCR, one row per CDR3 protein. The sample lists about 330,000 distinct CDR3 sequences, about 32% occurring once. There are a few counts of this clonotype. Antigen specificity is unknown. The receptor was isolated from a human donor in good health (CMV status not recorded). Some clones in this sample may be carry-over from other donors' samples. The sample consisted of cultured PBMCs, taken from culture after CMV antigen stimulation. The chain has TRBV7-8 and TRBJ2-1, with 9 bases lining up with TRBD2. The CDR3: CASSLGLAGGLDEQFF. The CDR3 DNA follows: TGTGCCAGCAGCTTAGGTCTCGCGGGAGGGCTGGATGAGCAGTTCTTC.